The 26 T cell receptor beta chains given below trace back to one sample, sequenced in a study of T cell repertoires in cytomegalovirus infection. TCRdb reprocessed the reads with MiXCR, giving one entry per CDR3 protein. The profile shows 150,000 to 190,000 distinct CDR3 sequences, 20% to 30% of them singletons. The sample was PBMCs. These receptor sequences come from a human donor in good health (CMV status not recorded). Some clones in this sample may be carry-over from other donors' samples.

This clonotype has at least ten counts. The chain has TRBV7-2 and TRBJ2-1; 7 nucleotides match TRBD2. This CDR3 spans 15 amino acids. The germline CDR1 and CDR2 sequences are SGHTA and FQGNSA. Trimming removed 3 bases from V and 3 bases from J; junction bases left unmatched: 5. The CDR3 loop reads CASSLAGLNYNEQFF. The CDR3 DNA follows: TGTGCCAGCAGCTTGGCGGGACTAAACTACAATGAGCAGTTCTTC.

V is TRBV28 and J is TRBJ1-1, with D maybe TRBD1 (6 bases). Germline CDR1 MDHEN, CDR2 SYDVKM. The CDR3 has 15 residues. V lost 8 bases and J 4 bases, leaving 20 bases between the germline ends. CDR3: CASDLSATGTTEAFF. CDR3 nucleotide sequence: TGTGCCAGCGACCTATCCGCTACAGGGACCACTGAAGCTTTCTTT.

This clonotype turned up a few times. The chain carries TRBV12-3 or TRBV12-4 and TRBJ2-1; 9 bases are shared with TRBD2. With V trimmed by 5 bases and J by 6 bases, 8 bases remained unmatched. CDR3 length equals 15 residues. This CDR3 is CASSPVRGGSNEQFF. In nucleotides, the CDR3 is TGTGCCAGCAGTCCCGTGCGGGGGGGCTCCAATGAGCAGTTCTTC.

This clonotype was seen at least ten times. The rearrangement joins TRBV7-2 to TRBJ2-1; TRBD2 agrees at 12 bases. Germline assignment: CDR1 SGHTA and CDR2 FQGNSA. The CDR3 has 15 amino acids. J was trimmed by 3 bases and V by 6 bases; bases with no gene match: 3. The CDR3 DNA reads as TGTGCCAGCAGAGGGGGACTAGCGGGCTACAATGAGCAGTTCTTC. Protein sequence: CASRGGLAGYNEQFF.

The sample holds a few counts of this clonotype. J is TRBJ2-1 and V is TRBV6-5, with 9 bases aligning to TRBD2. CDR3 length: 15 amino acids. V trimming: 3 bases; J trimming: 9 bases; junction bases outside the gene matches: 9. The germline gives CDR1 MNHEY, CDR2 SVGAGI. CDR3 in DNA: TGTGCCAGCAGTTATATGCGCGGGGGGGTGGCTGAGCAGTTCTTC. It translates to CASSYMRGGVAEQFF.

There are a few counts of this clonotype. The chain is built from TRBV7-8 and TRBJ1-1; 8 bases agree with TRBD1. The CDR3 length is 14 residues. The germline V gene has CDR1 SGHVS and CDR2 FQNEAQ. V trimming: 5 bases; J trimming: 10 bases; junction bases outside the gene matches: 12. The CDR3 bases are TGTGCCAGCAGCCGACCCCAGGGGGCGGAAGGAGCTTTCTTT. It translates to CASSRPQGAEGAFF.

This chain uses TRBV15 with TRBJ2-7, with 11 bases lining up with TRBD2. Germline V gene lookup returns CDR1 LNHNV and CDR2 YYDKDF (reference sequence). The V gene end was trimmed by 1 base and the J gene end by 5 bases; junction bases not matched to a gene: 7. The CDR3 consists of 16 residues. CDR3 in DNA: TGTGCCACCAGCAGAGGAATGTCTAGCGGGAGGAACGAGCAGTACTTC. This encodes CATSRGMSSGRNEQYF.

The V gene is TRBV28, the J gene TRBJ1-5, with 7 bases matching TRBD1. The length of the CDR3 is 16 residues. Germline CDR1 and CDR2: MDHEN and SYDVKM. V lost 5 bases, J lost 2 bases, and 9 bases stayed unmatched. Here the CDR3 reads CASSPWTGGGNQPQHF. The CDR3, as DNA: TGTGCCAGCAGTCCATGGACAGGAGGGGGCAATCAGCCCCAGCATTTT.

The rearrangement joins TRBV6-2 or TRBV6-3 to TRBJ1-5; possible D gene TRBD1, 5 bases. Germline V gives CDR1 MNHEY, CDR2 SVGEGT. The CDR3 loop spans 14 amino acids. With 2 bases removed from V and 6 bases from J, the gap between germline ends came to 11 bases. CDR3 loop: CASSYAGVLQPQHF. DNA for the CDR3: TGTGCCAGCAGTTACGCGGGGGTCCTTCAGCCCCAGCATTTT.

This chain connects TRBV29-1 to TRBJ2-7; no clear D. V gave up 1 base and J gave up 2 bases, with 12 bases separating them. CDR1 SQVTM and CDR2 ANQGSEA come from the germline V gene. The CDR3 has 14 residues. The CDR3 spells CSVEVHKTPYEQYF. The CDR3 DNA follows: TGCAGCGTTGAAGTACATAAGACGCCCTACGAGCAGTACTTC.

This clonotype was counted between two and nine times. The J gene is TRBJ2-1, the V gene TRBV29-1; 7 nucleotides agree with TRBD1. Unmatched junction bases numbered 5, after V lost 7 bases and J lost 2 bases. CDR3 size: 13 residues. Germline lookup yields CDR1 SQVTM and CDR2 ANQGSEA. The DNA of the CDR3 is TGCAGCGGTGGACAGGCGCCCTACAATGAGCAGTTCTTC. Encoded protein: CSGGQAPYNEQFF.

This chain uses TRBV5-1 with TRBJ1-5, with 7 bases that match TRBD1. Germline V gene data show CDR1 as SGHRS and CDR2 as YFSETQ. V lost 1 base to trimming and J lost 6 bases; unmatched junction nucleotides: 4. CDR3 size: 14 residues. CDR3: CASSLSGGAQPQHF. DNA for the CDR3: TGCGCCAGCAGCTTGTCAGGGGGGGCTCAGCCCCAGCATTTT.

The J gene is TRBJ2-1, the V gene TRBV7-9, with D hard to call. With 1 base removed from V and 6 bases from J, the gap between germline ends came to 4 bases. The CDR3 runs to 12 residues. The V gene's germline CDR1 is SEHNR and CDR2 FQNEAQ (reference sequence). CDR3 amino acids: CASSLDFNEQFF. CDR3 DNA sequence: TGTGCCAGCAGCTTAGATTTCAATGAGCAGTTCTTC. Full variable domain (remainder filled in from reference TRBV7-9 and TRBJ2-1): DTGVSQNPRHKITKRGQNVTFRCDPISEHNRLYWYRQTLGQGPEFLTYFQNEAQLEKSRLLSDRFSAERPKGSFSTLEIQRTEQGDSAMYLCASSLDFNEQFFGPGTRLTVL.

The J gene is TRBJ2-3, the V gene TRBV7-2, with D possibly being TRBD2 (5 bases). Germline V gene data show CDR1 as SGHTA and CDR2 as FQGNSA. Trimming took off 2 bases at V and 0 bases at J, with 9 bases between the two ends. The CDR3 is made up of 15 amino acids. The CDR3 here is CASSLIGGSTDTQYF. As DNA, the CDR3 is TGTGCCAGCAGCTTAATTGGCGGGAGCACAGATACGCAGTATTTT. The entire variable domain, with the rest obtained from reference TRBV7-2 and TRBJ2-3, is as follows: GAGVSQSPSNKVTEKGKDVELRCDPISGHTALYWYRQSLGQGLEFLIYFQGNSAPDKSGLPSDRFSAERTGGSVSTLTIQRTQQEDSAVYLCASSLIGGSTDTQYFGPGTRLTVL.

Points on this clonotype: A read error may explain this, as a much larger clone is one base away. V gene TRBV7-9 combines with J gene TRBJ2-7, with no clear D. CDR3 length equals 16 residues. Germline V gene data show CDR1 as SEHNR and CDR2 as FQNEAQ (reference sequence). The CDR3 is CAGSPNLQSNPYEQYF. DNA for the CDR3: TGTGCCGGCAGCCCAAACCTACAGTCCAACCCCTACGAGCAGTACTTC.

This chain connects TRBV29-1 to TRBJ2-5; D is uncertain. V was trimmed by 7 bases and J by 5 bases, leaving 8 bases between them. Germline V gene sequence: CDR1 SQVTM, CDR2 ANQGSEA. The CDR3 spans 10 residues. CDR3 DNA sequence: TGCAGCGCCTCCAGGGAGACCCAGTACTTC. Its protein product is CSASRETQYF.

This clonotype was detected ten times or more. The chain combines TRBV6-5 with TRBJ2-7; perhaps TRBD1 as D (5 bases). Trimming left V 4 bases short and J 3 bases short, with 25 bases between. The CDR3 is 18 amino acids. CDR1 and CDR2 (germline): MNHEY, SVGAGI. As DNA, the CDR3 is TGTGCCAGCAGTTCTGACAGAGCCCTATCGAGTCGCGGCTACGAGCAGTACTTC. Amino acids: CASSSDRALSSRGYEQYF.

The CDR3 DNA follows: TGTGCCACCAGCAGAGTCTCGAGCAGTTGGAGCGAGCAGTACTTC. Its protein is CATSRVSSSWSEQYF. The V gene is TRBV15, the J gene TRBJ2-7; no clear D gene. This CDR3 region has 15 residues. V lost 1 base and J 6 bases, leaving 16 bases between the germline ends. Germline loops: CDR1 LNHNV, CDR2 YYDKDF (reference sequence).

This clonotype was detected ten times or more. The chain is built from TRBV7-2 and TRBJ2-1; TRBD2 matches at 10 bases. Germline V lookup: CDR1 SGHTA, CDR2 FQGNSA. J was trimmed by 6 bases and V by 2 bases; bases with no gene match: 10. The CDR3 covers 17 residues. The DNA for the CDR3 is TGTGCCAGCAGCTTAAGAGGTCTAGCGGGGGTCTCCAATGAGCAGTTCTTC. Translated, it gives CASSLRGLAGVSNEQFF.

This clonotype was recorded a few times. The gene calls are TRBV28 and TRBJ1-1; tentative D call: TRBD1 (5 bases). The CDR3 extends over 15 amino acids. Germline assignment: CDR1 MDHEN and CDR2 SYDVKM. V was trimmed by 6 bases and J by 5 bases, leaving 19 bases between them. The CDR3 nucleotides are TGTGCCAGCAGCCCCGTGTCGGGGCGATGGACTGAAGCTTTCTTT. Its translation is CASSPVSGRWTEAFF.

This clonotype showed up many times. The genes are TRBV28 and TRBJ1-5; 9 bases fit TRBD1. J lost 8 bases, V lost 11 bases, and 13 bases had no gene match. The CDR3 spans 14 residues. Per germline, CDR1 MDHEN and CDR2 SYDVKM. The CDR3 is CAPRTGAPAKPQHF. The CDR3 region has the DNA TGTGCCCCAAGGACAGGGGCCCCTGCAAAGCCCCAGCATTTT.

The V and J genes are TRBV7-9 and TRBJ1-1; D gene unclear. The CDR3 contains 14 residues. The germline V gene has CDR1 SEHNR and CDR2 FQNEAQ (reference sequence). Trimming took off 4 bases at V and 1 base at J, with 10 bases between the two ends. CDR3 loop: CASSSSQGNTEAFF. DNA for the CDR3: TGTGCCAGCAGCTCATCGCAAGGGAACACTGAAGCTTTCTTT.

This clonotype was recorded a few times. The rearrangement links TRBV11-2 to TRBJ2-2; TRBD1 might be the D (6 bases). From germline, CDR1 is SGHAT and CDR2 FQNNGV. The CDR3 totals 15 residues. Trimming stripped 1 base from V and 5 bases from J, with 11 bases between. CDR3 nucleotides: TGTGCCAGCAGCTTAGTGATGGGGGCAACCGGGGAGCTGTTTTTT. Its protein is CASSLVMGATGELFF.

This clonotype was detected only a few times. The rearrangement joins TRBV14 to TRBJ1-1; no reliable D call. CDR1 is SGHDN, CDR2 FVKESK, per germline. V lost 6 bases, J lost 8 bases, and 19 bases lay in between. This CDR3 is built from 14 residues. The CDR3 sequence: CASSGQFGGLEAFF. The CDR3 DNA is TGTGCCAGCAGTGGTCAATTCGGTGGACTAGAAGCTTTCTTT.

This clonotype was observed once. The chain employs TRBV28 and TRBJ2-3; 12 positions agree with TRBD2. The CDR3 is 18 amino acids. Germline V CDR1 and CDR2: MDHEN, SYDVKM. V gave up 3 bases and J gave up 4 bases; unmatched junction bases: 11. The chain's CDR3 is CASSLGPSGRGFADTQYF. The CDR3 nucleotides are TGTGCCAGCAGTTTGGGCCCTAGCGGGAGGGGGTTCGCAGATACGCAGTATTTT.

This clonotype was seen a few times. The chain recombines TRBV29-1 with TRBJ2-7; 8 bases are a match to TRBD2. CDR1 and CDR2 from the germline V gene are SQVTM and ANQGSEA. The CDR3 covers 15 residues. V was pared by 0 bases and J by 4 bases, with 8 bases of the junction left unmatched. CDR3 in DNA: TGCAGCGTTGAAGATCGGGGGGGAGCCGGGTACGAGCAGTACTTC. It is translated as CSVEDRGGAGYEQYF.